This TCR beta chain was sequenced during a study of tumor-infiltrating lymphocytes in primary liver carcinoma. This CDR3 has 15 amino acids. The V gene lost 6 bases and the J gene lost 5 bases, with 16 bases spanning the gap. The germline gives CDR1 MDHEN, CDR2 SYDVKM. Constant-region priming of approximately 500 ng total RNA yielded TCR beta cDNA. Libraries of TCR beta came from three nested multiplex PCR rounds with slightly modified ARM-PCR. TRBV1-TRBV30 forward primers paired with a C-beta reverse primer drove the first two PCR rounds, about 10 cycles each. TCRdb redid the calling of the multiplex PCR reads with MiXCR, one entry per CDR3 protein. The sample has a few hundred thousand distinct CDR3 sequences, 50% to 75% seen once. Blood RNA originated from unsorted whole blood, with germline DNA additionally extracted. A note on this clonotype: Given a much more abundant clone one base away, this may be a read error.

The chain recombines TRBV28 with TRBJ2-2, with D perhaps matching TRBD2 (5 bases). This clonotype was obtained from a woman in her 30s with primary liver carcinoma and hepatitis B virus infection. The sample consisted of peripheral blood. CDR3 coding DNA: TGTGCCAGCAGGGGCTACAGCGGAAGAACCGGGGAGCTGTTTTTT. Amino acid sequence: CASRGYSGRTGELFF.